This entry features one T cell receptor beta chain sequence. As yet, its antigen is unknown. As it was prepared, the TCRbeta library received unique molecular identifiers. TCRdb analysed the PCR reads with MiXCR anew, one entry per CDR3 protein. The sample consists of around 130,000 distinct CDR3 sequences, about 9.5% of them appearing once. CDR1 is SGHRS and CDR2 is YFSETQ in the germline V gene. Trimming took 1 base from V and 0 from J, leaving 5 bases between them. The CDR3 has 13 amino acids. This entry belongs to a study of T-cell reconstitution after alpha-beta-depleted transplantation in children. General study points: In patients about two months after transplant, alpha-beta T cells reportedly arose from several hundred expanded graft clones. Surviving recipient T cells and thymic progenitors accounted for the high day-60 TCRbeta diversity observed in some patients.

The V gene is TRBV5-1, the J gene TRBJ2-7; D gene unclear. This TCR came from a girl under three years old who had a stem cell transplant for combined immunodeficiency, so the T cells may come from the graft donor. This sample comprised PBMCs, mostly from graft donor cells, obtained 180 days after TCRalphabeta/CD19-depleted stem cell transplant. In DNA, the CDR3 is TGCGCCAGCAGCTTGCTCCTCTCCTACGAGCAGTACTTC. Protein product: CASSLLLSYEQYF.